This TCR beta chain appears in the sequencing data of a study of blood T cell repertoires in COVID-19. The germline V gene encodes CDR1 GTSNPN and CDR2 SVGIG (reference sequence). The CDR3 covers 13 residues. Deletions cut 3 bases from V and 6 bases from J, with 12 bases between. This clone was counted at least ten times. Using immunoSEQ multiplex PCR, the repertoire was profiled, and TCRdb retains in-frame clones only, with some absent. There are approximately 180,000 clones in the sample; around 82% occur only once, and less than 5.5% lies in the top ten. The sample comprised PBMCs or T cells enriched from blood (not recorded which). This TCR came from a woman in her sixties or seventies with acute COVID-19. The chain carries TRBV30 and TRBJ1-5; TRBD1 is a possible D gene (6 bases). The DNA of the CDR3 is TGTGCCTGGAGAGGGGGAGTTGGTCAGCCCCAGCATTTT. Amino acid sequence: CAWRGGVGQPQHF.